This passage covers 30 T cell receptor beta chains from one sample sequenced in a study of T cells of healthy individuals. One entry per CDR3 protein results from TCRdb running MiXCR on the 5' RACE reads. The sample includes 85,000 to 100,000 distinct CDR3 sequences, roughly 18% of them seen just once. These receptor sequences come from a human donor in good health.

This clonotype has a count of ten or more. The chain joins TRBV6-5 to TRBJ1-2; D gene uncertain. The V end was cut by 6 bases, the J end by 7 bases, with 21 bases between. Per germline, CDR1 MNHEY and CDR2 SVGAGI. This CDR3 is built from 15 residues. The DNA for the CDR3 is TGTGCCAGCAGCCAAGGCCAGGTGCAATTAGGTGGCTACACCTTC. Residues: CASSQGQVQLGGYTF.

This rearrangement joins TRBV20-1 to TRBJ2-2, with D maybe TRBD2 (6 bases). The CDR3 is 11 residues long. With 3 bases removed from V and 8 bases from J, the gap between germline ends came to 7 bases. CDR1 and CDR2 (germline): DFQATT, SNEGSKA (reference sequence). This CDR3 reads CSASGRGELFF. Here the CDR3 DNA reads TGCAGTGCTAGCGGGAGAGGGGAGCTGTTTTTT.

The J gene is TRBJ2-3, the V gene TRBV20-1, with a tentative D call TRBD2 (5 bases). Trimming shortened V by 3 bases and J by 0 bases, and 13 bases separated the two germline ends. This CDR3 region has 15 residues. Germline assignment: CDR1 DFQATT and CDR2 SNEGSKA (reference sequence). CDR3 DNA: TGCAGTGCTAGTAGGGTCGGGGAGAGCACAGATACGCAGTATTTT. Its translation is CSASRVGESTDTQYF.

The gene calls are TRBV20-1 and TRBJ1-5; D gene unclear. CDR1 DFQATT and CDR2 SNEGSKA come from the germline V gene (reference sequence). The V end was cut by 3 bases, the J end by 2 bases, with 5 bases between. This CDR3 has 12 amino acids. CDR3 region: CSARQGNQPQHF. The CDR3 nucleotides are TGCAGTGCTAGGCAGGGCAATCAGCCCCAGCATTTT.

There are many counts of this clonotype. The chain carries TRBV27 and TRBJ1-4; weak D call: TRBD1 (5 bases). V was shortened by 8 bases and J by 10 bases, with 23 bases between the two germline ends. The CDR3 runs to 15 residues. Germline assignment: CDR1 MNHEY and CDR2 SMNVEV (reference sequence). CDR3 in amino acids: CASGWMRGQFGKLFF. CDR3 nucleotides: TGTGCCAGCGGGTGGATGAGGGGTCAGTTCGGAAAACTGTTTTTT.

There are a few counts of this clonotype. J is TRBJ2-7 and V is TRBV7-2; D gene uncertain. This CDR3 spans 14 amino acids. The germline V gene encodes CDR1 SGHTA and CDR2 FQGNSA. V was pared by 2 bases and J by 0 bases, with 8 bases between. CDR3 loop: CASSLKPASYEQYF. The CDR3 DNA follows: TGTGCCAGCAGCTTAAAACCGGCCTCCTACGAGCAGTACTTC.

Turning to this clonotype: Relative to the germline gene, one junction end is altered; a read error may explain this. J is TRBJ2-7 and V is TRBV7-2; 7 positions agree with TRBD1. CDR1 and CDR2 (germline): SGHTA, FQGNSA. The CDR3 is 12 amino acids. Here the CDR3 reads CAGSRQGYEQYF. The CDR3 nucleotides read TGTGCCGGCAGCCGACAGGGCTACGAGCAGTACTTC.

This clonotype showed up many times. V gene TRBV10-3 combines with J gene TRBJ2-3; TRBD2 matches at 8 bases. In germline, CDR1 is ENHRY, CDR2 SYGVKD. This CDR3 spans 15 amino acids. J was trimmed by 6 bases and V by 6 bases; bases with no gene match: 11. CDR3 coding DNA: TGTGCCATCAGGAGAACAGCGGGGGCTTGGGATACGCAGTATTTT. Amino acid sequence: CAIRRTAGAWDTQYF.

The gene calls are TRBV5-1 and TRBJ2-2; unclear D gene. V gave up 5 bases and J gave up 8 bases, with 16 bases separating them. Germline-derived CDR1 and CDR2 are SGHRS and YFSETQ. The length of the CDR3 is 14 residues. The CDR3 nucleotides are TGCGCCAGCAGGGATTGGACCGGAACAGGGGAGCTGTTTTTT. It translates to CASRDWTGTGELFF. The whole variable domain, remainder taken from reference TRBV5-1 and TRBJ2-2, is KAGVTQTPRYLIKTRGQQVTLSCSPISGHRSVSWYQQTPGQGLQFLFEYFSETQRNKGNFPGRFSGRQFSNSRSEMNVSTLELGDSALYLCASRDWTGTGELFFGEGSRLTVL.

This clonotype was counted between two and nine times. CDR3 nucleotide sequence: TGTGCCAGCAGTTCAAGACAGAATCAAGAGACCCAGTACTTC. This codes for CASSSRQNQETQYF. This sequence joins TRBV6-2 or TRBV6-3 and TRBJ2-5, with D possibly being TRBD1 (5 bases). The CDR3 runs 14 residues. Germline V gene lookup returns CDR1 MNHEY and CDR2 SVGEGT. The V gene lost 4 bases and the J gene lost 2 bases, with 11 bases spanning the gap.

This clonotype came up many times. The chain has TRBV4-3 and TRBJ1-2; D not resolved. The CDR3 contains 14 residues. V dropped 1 base and J dropped 5 bases, with 11 bases sitting between them. The V gene's germline CDR1 is LGHNA and CDR2 YSLEER. The CDR3: CASSQGHSGYGYTF. The CDR3, as DNA: TGCGCCAGCAGCCAAGGCCATTCTGGGTATGGCTACACCTTC.

The genes are TRBV5-1 and TRBJ1-2, with a possible D match to TRBD1 (6 bases). The CDR3 spans 15 residues. In germline, CDR1 is SGHRS, CDR2 YFSETQ. V lost 1 base, J lost 7 bases, and 17 bases lay in between. CDR3: CASSLNTPEGVGYTF. In nucleotides, the CDR3 is TGCGCCAGCAGCTTGAACACCCCAGAGGGGGTTGGCTACACCTTC.

This clonotype was detected only once. A much more abundant neighbour one base away suggests this may be a read error. The chain combines TRBV4-1 with TRBJ2-3; D tentatively fits TRBD1 or TRBD2 (7 bases each). This CDR3 has 15 residues. The germline CDR1 and CDR2 sequences are MGHRA and YSYEKL. V was pared by 4 bases and J by 4 bases, with 15 bases between. CDR3 sequence (DNA): TGCGCCAGCAGCCGGTCAGGGGGGGACCCAGATACGCAGTATTTT. It is translated as CASSRSGGDPDTQYF.

This clonotype was counted many times. The chain carries TRBV4-1 and TRBJ1-2; 7 bases fit TRBD1. CDR3 length equals 16 residues. The germline V gene has CDR1 MGHRA and CDR2 YSYEKL. J gave up 4 bases and V 4 bases, and 12 bases lay outside the gene matches. The CDR3 bases are TGCGCCAGCAGCCTTACCGGGACAGCCTTACCCTATGGCTACACCTTC. Its translation: CASSLTGTALPYGYTF.

The chain's CDR3 is CASSFWGAIQETQYF. The CDR3 DNA is TGTGCCAGCAGCTTCTGGGGAGCTATACAAGAGACCCAGTACTTC. The chain uses TRBV5-6 and TRBJ2-5, with D perhaps matching TRBD2 (5 bases). This CDR3 comprises 15 residues. Trimming removed 2 bases at V and 2 bases at J, with 13 bases between. Germline assignment: CDR1 SGHDT and CDR2 YYEEEE. The variable domain in full, with the rest retrieved from reference TRBV5-6 and TRBJ2-5, is DAGVTQSPTHLIKTRGQQVTLRCSPKSGHDTVSWYQQALGQGPQFIFQYYEEEERQRGNFPDRFSGHQFPNYSSELNVNALLLGDSALYLCASSFWGAIQETQYFGPGTRLLVL.

V is TRBV18 and J is TRBJ1-1; TRBD1 aligns across 7 bases. The CDR3 contains 14 residues. Germline CDR1 is KGHSH and CDR2 is LQKENI. V dropped 4 bases and J dropped 0; count of bases not matched to a gene: 2. The CDR3 reads CASSQDRMNTEAFF. The CDR3 DNA follows: TGTGCCAGCTCACAGGACAGGATGAACACTGAAGCTTTCTTT.

This chain links TRBV6-2 or TRBV6-3 with TRBJ2-1; a weak D match, TRBD2 (6 bases). Germline V lookup: CDR1 MNHEY, CDR2 SVGEGT. With 7 bases removed from V and 1 base from J, the gap between germline ends came to 11 bases. The CDR3 contains 14 residues. The CDR3 spells CASTTGDSYNEQFF. The CDR3 nucleotides read TGTGCCAGCACCACGGGGGATTCCTACAATGAGCAGTTCTTC.

Ten or more counts support this clonotype. The chain joins TRBV29-1 to TRBJ2-3, with 9 bases matching TRBD2. The J segment lost 6 bases and the V segment lost 7 bases, leaving 11 bases of the junction unmatched. The CDR3 consists of 14 residues. Germline-derived CDR1 and CDR2 are SQVTM and ANQGSEA. The CDR3 sequence: CSAEREDLGDTQYF. The CDR3 DNA reads TGCAGCGCGGAGCGGGAGGACTTAGGGGATACGCAGTATTTT.

The rearrangement joins TRBV28 to TRBJ2-1; TRBD1 matches at 9 bases. The V and J ends lost 3 bases and 8 bases, in that order; junction bases with no gene match: 5. This CDR3 spans 14 amino acids. The germline V gene has CDR1 MDHEN and CDR2 SYDVKM. The CDR3, as DNA: TGTGCCAGCAGTTTTCGGACAGGGGCGTATGAGCAGTTCTTC. It yields the protein CASSFRTGAYEQFF.

This clonotype was counted between two and nine times. The chain combines TRBV15 with TRBJ2-2, with a weak D call TRBD2 (6 bases). Germline CDR1 and CDR2: LNHNV and YYDKDF (reference sequence). Trimming stripped 8 bases from V and 4 bases from J, with 11 bases between. The CDR3 length is 13 residues. DNA of the CDR3: TGTGCCACCGCGGGGTTCTCCACCGGGGAGCTGTTTTTT. It translates to CATAGFSTGELFF.

This clonotype showed up many times. The CDR3 coding sequence is TGTGCCAGCAGTTTATTACCAAGCGGGAGTGAAAAACTGTTTTTT. As protein: CASSLLPSGSEKLFF. V is TRBV28 and J is TRBJ1-4; D unresolved. This CDR3 is built from 15 residues. Germline loops: CDR1 MDHEN, CDR2 SYDVKM. With 1 base removed from V and 7 bases from J, the gap between germline ends came to 13 bases.

The sample holds a few counts of this clonotype. The CDR3 coding sequence is TGTGCCAGCAGCTTTAACCAGGAGCAGTTCTTC. Protein: CASSFNQEQFF. This sequence joins TRBV7-9 and TRBJ2-1; D unresolved. This CDR3 spans 11 amino acids. CDR1 and CDR2 from the germline V gene are SEHNR and FQNEAQ (reference sequence). Trimming removed 3 bases from V and 10 bases from J, with 7 bases in between.

In this sample, this clonotype turned up a few times. Here the CDR3 reads CASGPRGGSSYNEQFF. The DNA of the CDR3 is TGTGCCAGCGGACCAAGAGGCGGGAGCTCCTACAATGAGCAGTTCTTC. The rearrangement uses TRBV12-3 or TRBV12-4 and TRBJ2-1; 7 positions agree with TRBD2. This CDR3 contains 16 residues. The V segment lost 8 bases and the J segment 0 bases; nucleotides outside the gene matches: 10.

This clonotype was recorded once. This sequence joins TRBV6-6 and TRBJ1-3, with 7 positions matching TRBD1. CDR1 MNHNY and CDR2 SVGAGI come from the germline V gene (reference sequence). The CDR3 consists of 17 residues. V gave up 5 bases and J gave up 0 bases; unmatched junction bases: 10. The CDR3, as DNA: TGTGCCAGCAGTCTTACACGACAGGGCCCCTCTGGAAACACCATATATTTT. Its protein product is CASSLTRQGPSGNTIYF.

This clonotype was seen a few times. The CDR3 DNA reads TGCAGTGCTGGCAGGGGGGGTATAACCTACAATGAGCAGTTCTTC. It codes for CSAGRGGITYNEQFF. V and J are TRBV20-1 and TRBJ2-1; D assignment may be TRBD1 or TRBD2 (7 bases each). The CDR3 is 15 residues long. V was trimmed by 5 bases and J by 2 bases, leaving 16 bases between them. In germline, CDR1 is DFQATT, CDR2 SNEGSKA (reference sequence).

This clonotype was observed many times. This chain links TRBV20-1 with TRBJ1-3; D remains unclear. In germline, CDR1 is DFQATT, CDR2 SNEGSKA (reference sequence). Trimming removed 5 bases at V and 2 bases at J, with 7 bases between. There are 12 residues in the CDR3. The CDR3 region is CSADRAGNTIYF. The CDR3 bases are TGCAGTGCTGATAGGGCTGGAAACACCATATATTTT.

The V gene is TRBV18, the J gene TRBJ1-2, with unresolved D. CDR3 length equals 12 residues. Germline-derived CDR1 and CDR2 are KGHSH and LQKENI. The V and J ends lost 3 bases and 6 bases respectively, with 8 bases between them. DNA for the CDR3: TGTGCCAGCTCACCCAGGAGTGATGGCTACACCTTC. Encoded protein: CASSPRSDGYTF.

The genes are TRBV10-3 and TRBJ1-1; D remains unclear. Between the trimmed V and J ends, which lost 5 bases and 5 bases, there was a span of 18 bases. The CDR3 contains 15 residues. CDR1 ENHRY and CDR2 SYGVKD come from the germline V gene. Here the CDR3 reads CAISPWEPPGTEAFF. CDR3 sequence (DNA): TGTGCCATCAGTCCATGGGAGCCCCCTGGGACTGAAGCTTTCTTT.

This clonotype was detected a few times. The chain joins TRBV3-1 to TRBJ2-1; a weak D match, TRBD1 (5 bases). Germline CDR1 is LGHDT and CDR2 is YNNKEL (reference sequence). The CDR3 covers 13 residues. Trimming pared 3 bases from V and 8 bases from J, leaving 11 bases between. The chain's CDR3 is CASSHWQGHEQFF. In DNA, the CDR3 is TGTGCCAGCAGCCACTGGCAGGGCCATGAGCAGTTCTTC.

This clonotype was recorded a few times. The chain has TRBV5-1 and TRBJ1-5; possible D gene TRBD1, 5 bases. Germline-derived CDR1 and CDR2 are SGHRS and YFSETQ. CDR3 length: 14 amino acids. V lost 0 bases and J lost 2, with 6 bases in between. The CDR3 sequence is CASSLGGRNQPQHF. CDR3 DNA sequence: TGCGCCAGCAGCTTGGGGGGCCGCAATCAGCCCCAGCATTTT. Combining the CDR3 with reference TRBV5-1 and TRBJ1-5 gives the whole variable domain KAGVTQTPRYLIKTRGQQVTLSCSPISGHRSVSWYQQTPGQGLQFLFEYFSETQRNKGNFPGRFSGRQFSNSRSEMNVSTLELGDSALYLCASSLGGRNQPQHFGDGTRLSIL.